The TCR beta chain described here comes from a study of T-cell memory formation after mild COVID-19. Study in general: TCR clusters were mostly donor specific. Study results and limitations: The main location of contracting CD4+ clones was CM and EM, and that of contracting CD8+ clones was EMRA.

Of note for this clonotype: The target antigen is unknown.

TCRdb redid the calling of the 5' RACE reads with MiXCR, one entry per CDR3 protein. Counted here are about 560,000 distinct CDR3 sequences, approximately 21% occurring once; the ten biggest clones make up under 8.5%. The clonotype originates from an adult woman who had mild COVID-19 (a few samples of this study predate the infection). Cell type and time point are not known. Sequencing was performed on PBMCs or a T cell subset sorted from them (not recorded which).

CDR3 bases: TGTGCCAGCAGCCAATCCGAGGGGGCTAATTCACCCCTCCACTTT. Translating it yields CASSQSEGANSPLHF. The chain uses TRBV7-3 and TRBJ1-6, with TRBD1 matching over 7 bases. J was trimmed by 6 bases and V by 5 bases; bases with no gene match: 7. The germline V gene encodes CDR1 SGHTA and CDR2 FQGTGA. The CDR3 length is 15 residues. Variable domain in full (rest from reference TRBV7-3 and TRBJ1-6): GAGVSQTPSNKVTEKGKYVELRCDPISGHTALYWYRQSLGQGPEFLIYFQGTGAADDSGLPNDRFFAVRPEGSVSTLKIQRTERGDSAVYLCASSQSEGANSPLHFGNGTRLTVT.